This entry lists 26 T cell receptor beta chains sequenced from one sample in a study of T cell changes during pregnancy in multiple sclerosis. The protocol was immunoSEQ multiplex PCR, while the TCRdb copy is restricted to in-frame clones and leaves out a portion. Altogether roughly 40,000 clones are present, about 90% being singletons, with the ten largest covering 0.5%. The material was CD4+ T cells from peripheral blood mononuclear cells, obtained in the second trimester of pregnancy. Receptors originate from a female donor in good health, enrolled as a control in a pregnancy study.

The table lists this clone with a count of one. The chain carries TRBV5-8 and TRBJ1-5, with a weak D call TRBD1 (6 bases). V lost 4 bases and J 0 bases, leaving 20 bases between the germline ends. Looked up from germline, CDR1 is SGHTS and CDR2 is YDEGEE. The CDR3 consists of 18 residues. CDR3 region: CASSQGQGWLYSNQPQHF. For the CDR3, the DNA is TGTGCCAGCAGCCAGGGCCAGGGGTGGCTATATAGCAATCAGCCCCAGCATTTT.

The chain couples TRBV7-2 to TRBJ1-5; D perhaps matches TRBD1 (5 bases). This CDR3 has 15 residues. With 5 bases removed from V and 7 bases from J, the gap between germline ends came to 18 bases. Germline CDR1 is SGHTA and CDR2 is FQGNSA. The CDR3: CASSQTGGNWQPQHF. The DNA for the CDR3 is TGTGCCAGCAGCCAAACCGGGGGAAACTGGCAGCCCCAGCATTTT.

The chain combines TRBV30 with TRBJ1-2; 7 positions agree with TRBD1. The trim removed 2 bases at V and 8 bases at J, leaving 14 bases unmatched. The V gene's germline CDR1 is GTSNPN and CDR2 SVGIG (reference sequence). The CDR3 length is 15 residues. The CDR3 nucleotides are TGTGCCTGGAGTTATACCGGGACAGACGGAGGGGGCTACACCTTC. It is translated as CAWSYTGTDGGGYTF.

J is TRBJ1-2 and V is TRBV4-1, with D possibly TRBD1 on 5 matching bases. CDR1 and CDR2 (germline): MGHRA, YSYEKL. The CDR3 extends over 16 amino acids. Trimming took off 0 bases at V and 2 bases at J, with 13 bases between the two ends. CDR3: CASSQERGRSNYGYTF. CDR3 nucleotides: TGCGCCAGCAGCCAAGAAAGGGGCAGGTCCAACTATGGCTACACCTTC.

The chain is built from TRBV6-1 and TRBJ2-5; 9 nucleotides align to TRBD2. Germline lookup yields CDR1 MNHNS and CDR2 SASEGT. The J segment lost 5 bases and the V segment lost 6 bases, leaving 7 bases of the junction unmatched. CDR3 length: 14 amino acids. CDR3 coding DNA: TGTGCCAGCAGGGATGGACTAGCGTTGGAGACCCAGTACTTC. This codes for CASRDGLALETQYF.

The CDR3 nucleotides read TGTGCCAGCAGCTTGGTTGGGGATGGGGGAGGGCAGTACTTC. Amino acid sequence: CASSLVGDGGGQYF. V usage is TRBV5-6 and J usage is TRBJ2-5, with TRBD2 identical over 7 bases. J was trimmed by 11 bases and V by 0 bases; bases with no gene match: 10. The CDR3 has 14 amino acids. Germline V gene data show CDR1 as SGHDT and CDR2 as YYEEEE. Full variable domain (outside the CDR3, taken from reference TRBV5-6 and TRBJ2-5): DAGVTQSPTHLIKTRGQQVTLRCSPKSGHDTVSWYQQALGQGPQFIFQYYEEEERQRGNFPDRFSGHQFPNYSSELNVNALLLGDSALYLCASSLVGDGGGQYFGPGTRLLVL.

This rearrangement joins TRBV11-2 to TRBJ2-1; possible D gene TRBD1, 5 bases. The CDR3 loop spans 13 amino acids. CDR1 is SGHAT and CDR2 is FQNNGV in the germline V gene. V was shortened by 8 bases and J by 1 base, with 9 bases between the two germline ends. This CDR3 reads CASGDRSYNEQFF. CDR3 DNA: TGTGCCAGCGGAGACAGATCCTACAATGAGCAGTTCTTC.

The J gene is TRBJ1-4, the V gene TRBV18; 7 positions match TRBD1. Germline V gene sequence: CDR1 KGHSH, CDR2 LQKENI. CDR3 length equals 15 residues. After removal of 6 bases from V and 8 bases from J, the junction contained 12 bases not matched to a gene. The CDR3 loop is CASSGGTGVGEKLFF. In DNA, the CDR3 is TGTGCCAGCTCCGGGGGAACAGGGGTCGGAGAAAAACTGTTTTTT.

V usage is TRBV30 and J usage is TRBJ2-5; 7 bases match TRBD2. CDR1 is GTSNPN, CDR2 SVGIG, per germline (reference sequence). With V trimmed by 3 bases and J by 2 bases, 9 bases remained unmatched. The CDR3 consists of 15 residues. The CDR3 is CAWRGRERGQETQYF. In DNA form, the CDR3 reads TGTGCCTGGAGGGGCCGGGAGCGGGGACAAGAGACCCAGTACTTC.

This clone was seen a few times. The V gene is TRBV19, the J gene TRBJ1-1; 9 bases fit TRBD1. Trimming took 7 bases from V and 6 from J; bases not matched to a gene: 6. CDR3 size: 13 residues. Germline-derived CDR1 and CDR2 are LNHDA and SQIVND (reference sequence). CDR3 sequence (DNA): TGTGCCAGTACCCACAGGGGGCCATCTGAAGCTTTCTTT. This translates into CASTHRGPSEAFF.

V and J are TRBV6-6 and TRBJ2-1; D is perhaps TRBD1 (5 bases). Trimming pared 10 bases from V and 6 bases from J, leaving 13 bases between. This CDR3 comprises 12 residues. Germline values: CDR1 MNHNY, CDR2 SVGAGI (reference sequence). The CDR3 DNA sequence: TGTGCCACTAAAAGACAGCCCAATGAGCAGTTCTTC. It translates to CATKRQPNEQFF.

The chain combines TRBV7-2 with TRBJ2-1; 8 bases line up with TRBD2. CDR1 and CDR2 (germline): SGHTA, FQGNSA. CDR3 size: 15 residues. The ends lost 5 bases at V and 8 bases at J; junction bases unmatched: 11. The CDR3 sequence: CASSMSLAEKYEQFF. Written as DNA, the CDR3 is TGTGCCAGCAGCATGTCACTAGCGGAAAAATATGAGCAGTTCTTC.

The chain carries TRBV7-2 and TRBJ1-1; the D is unclear. The CDR3 spans 14 residues. CDR1 and CDR2 from the germline V gene are SGHTA and FQGNSA. V lost 4 bases to trimming and J lost 2 bases, with 11 bases between them. The CDR3: CASSSRRGNTEAFF. In DNA, the CDR3 is TGTGCCAGCAGCTCCCGACGGGGAAACACTGAAGCTTTCTTT.

This clone occurred once. The J gene is TRBJ1-1, the V gene TRBV5-4; a possible D gene is TRBD1 (5 bases). CDR1 SGHNT and CDR2 YYREEE come from the germline V gene (reference sequence). CDR3 size: 12 residues. Trimming took 2 bases from V and 7 from J, leaving 9 bases between them. CDR3 sequence (DNA): TGTGCCAGCAGCTTAGGGGTCCGTGAAGCTTTCTTT. Translation gives CASSLGVREAFF.

The chain has TRBV28 and TRBJ2-5; TRBD2 agrees at 7 bases. Germline V gene sequence: CDR1 MDHEN, CDR2 SYDVKM. The ends lost 3 bases at V and 1 base at J; junction bases unmatched: 2. The CDR3 has 14 residues. The CDR3, as DNA: TGTGCCAGCAGTTTGGGGGGGTCCCAAGAGACCCAGTACTTC. Its translation is CASSLGGSQETQYF.

This clone appeared a single time. The rearrangement joins TRBV19 to TRBJ1-5; TRBD1 matches at 8 bases. V lost 4 bases, J lost 2 bases, and 4 bases stayed unmatched. The germline V gene encodes CDR1 LNHDA and CDR2 SQIVND (reference sequence). The CDR3 runs 15 residues. The CDR3 reads CASSSKDRGNQPQHF. Here the CDR3 DNA reads TGTGCCAGTAGTAGCAAGGACAGGGGCAATCAGCCCCAGCATTTT.

The rearrangement links TRBV6-5 to TRBJ2-2; D not certain. The CDR3 is made up of 13 amino acids. Germline CDR1 MNHEY, CDR2 SVGAGI. Trimming removed 1 base at V and 4 bases at J, with 4 bases between. CDR3: CASSYFSTGELFF. CDR3 coding DNA: TGTGCCAGCAGTTACTTCTCCACCGGGGAGCTGTTTTTT.

J is TRBJ2-3 and V is TRBV11-3; D gene ambiguous. V lost 7 bases, J lost 4 bases, and 18 bases lay in between. The CDR3 contains 15 residues. CDR1 SGHNT and CDR2 YENEEA come from the germline V gene. The CDR3, as DNA: TGTGCCAGCAAGGTCTTGAGGCCCCCTCCAGATACGCAGTATTTT. Translating gives CASKVLRPPPDTQYF.

The rearrangement uses TRBV16 and TRBJ1-1; D is uncertain. Trimming cost V 3 bases and J 3 bases, with 11 bases left between them. The CDR3 consists of 14 residues. Germline lookup yields CDR1 KGHSY and CDR2 FQNENV. CDR3 sequence: CASSQSARDTEAFF. The CDR3 DNA is TGTGCCAGCAGCCAGTCGGCCCGGGACACTGAAGCTTTCTTT. The whole variable domain, remainder taken from reference TRBV16 and TRBJ1-1, is GEEVAQTPKHLVRGEGQKAKLYCAPIKGHSYVFWYQQVLKNEFKFLISFQNENVFDETGMPKERFSAKCLPNSPCSLEIQATKLEDSAVYFCASSQSARDTEAFFGQGTRLTVV.

This chain connects TRBV19 to TRBJ2-5; TRBD1 aligns across 8 bases. The length of the CDR3 is 11 residues. Trimming took 10 bases from V and 5 from J; bases not matched to a gene: 3. The germline gives CDR1 LNHDA, CDR2 SQIVND (reference sequence). The DNA of the CDR3 is TGTGCCATGGACAGGGAGGAGACCCAGTACTTC. Amino acid sequence: CAMDREETQYF. The full variable domain, with the rest looked up from reference TRBV19 and TRBJ2-5, is DGGITQSPKYLFRKEGQNVTLSCEQNLNHDAMYWYRQDPGQGLRLIYYSQIVNDFQKGDIAEGYSVSREKKESFPLTVTSAQKNPTAFYLCAMDREETQYFGPGTRLLVL.

The V call is TRBV10-3, the J call TRBJ1-5; 9 bases map to TRBD1. The V gene's germline CDR1 is ENHRY and CDR2 SYGVKD. V lost 4 bases and J lost 3; bases outside the gene matches: 7. This CDR3 is built from 16 residues. CDR3 DNA: TGTGCCATCAGTGGTTCGGGACAGGGAAACAATCAGCCCCAGCATTTT. Encoded protein: CAISGSGQGNNQPQHF.

The chain has TRBV18 and TRBJ1-5; the D is unclear. The CDR3 totals 15 residues. CDR1 and CDR2 from the germline V gene are KGHSH and LQKENI. V dropped 3 bases and J dropped 6 bases, with 15 bases sitting between them. CDR3 in amino acids: CASSPFTVLGQPQHF. Written as DNA, the CDR3 is TGTGCCAGCTCACCCTTTACAGTGTTAGGTCAGCCCCAGCATTTT.

This chain joins TRBV4-1 and TRBJ1-2; D gene uncertain. Trimming cost V 2 bases and J 5 bases, with 18 bases left between them. The germline CDR1 and CDR2 sequences are MGHRA and YSYEKL. There are 16 residues in the CDR3. CDR3 coding DNA: TGCGCCAGCAGCCAATCCTCGAGTCCCCGAGGGTATGGCTACACCTTC. Amino acids: CASSQSSSPRGYGYTF.

The gene calls are TRBV28 and TRBJ2-1, with 10 bases identical to TRBD1. Germline V gene lookup returns CDR1 MDHEN and CDR2 SYDVKM. The CDR3 runs to 15 residues. Losses at the gene ends were 3 bases for V and 8 bases for J; bases not matched to a gene: 7. CDR3 sequence reads: CASSFPGTGDHEQFF. CDR3 DNA sequence: TGTGCCAGCAGTTTTCCCGGGACAGGGGACCATGAGCAGTTCTTC.

This clone was counted only a few times. The chain combines TRBV5-1 with TRBJ2-1; TRBD1 might be the D (5 bases). This CDR3 region has 16 residues. V was clipped by 1 base and J by 0 bases, with 11 bases between them. Germline values: CDR1 SGHRS, CDR2 YFSETQ. CDR3: CASSLLGGHSYNEQFF. The CDR3 region has the DNA TGCGCCAGCAGCTTGTTGGGCGGACACTCCTACAATGAGCAGTTCTTC.

This rearrangement joins TRBV28 to TRBJ2-3; the match to TRBD2 covers 8 bases. The germline V gene has CDR1 MDHEN and CDR2 SYDVKM. V lost 5 bases to trimming and J lost 0 bases; unmatched junction nucleotides: 7. The CDR3 is 16 amino acids. In DNA form, the CDR3 reads TGTGCCAGCAGTACAGCGGCTAGCGGGAGCACAGATACGCAGTATTTT. Translation gives CASSTAASGSTDTQYF. Full variable domain (outside the CDR3, taken from reference TRBV28 and TRBJ2-3): DVKVTQSSRYLVKRTGEKVFLECVQDMDHENMFWYRQDPGLGLRLIYFSYDVKMKEKGDIPEGYSVSREKKERFSLILESASTNQTSMYLCASSTAASGSTDTQYFGPGTRLTVL.